This paragraph reports one T cell receptor (beta chain). What it recognizes is unknown. CDR3 length: 14 residues. The germline V and J ends were trimmed by 5 bases and 5 bases, with 15 bases remaining between them. CDR1 is SEHNR and CDR2 is FQNEAQ in the germline V gene (reference sequence). These data come from a study of lymphopenia after photon versus proton radiotherapy. The study, taken as a whole, reports: Under photons, naive T cells and diversity fell while effector/memory populations rose. After the lymphocyte nadir, photon-treated repertoires showed oligoclonal expansion, especially of CD8+ Temra cells. Larger post-nadir TCR diversity loss correlated inversely with survival in deceased patients.

TCRdb's table, derived via immunoSEQ multiplex PCR, lists solely in-frame clones and lacks some. The table shows about 24,000 clones, with 85% occurring only once. The TCR comes from a man aged 55 to 70 with pancreatic cancer. The V gene is TRBV7-9, the J gene TRBJ1-2; TRBD1 might be the D (5 bases). Sequencing was performed on peripheral blood, taken from a patient treated with photon-based radiotherapy. CDR3: CASSNEGMRYGYTF. CDR3 coding DNA: TGTGCCAGCAGCAACGAGGGGATGCGGTATGGCTACACCTTC. Full variable domain (remainder filled in from reference TRBV7-9 and TRBJ1-2): DTGVSQNPRHKITKRGQNVTFRCDPISEHNRLYWYRQTLGQGPEFLTYFQNEAQLEKSRLLSDRFSAERPKGSFSTLEIQRTEQGDSAMYLCASSNEGMRYGYTFGSGTRLTVV.